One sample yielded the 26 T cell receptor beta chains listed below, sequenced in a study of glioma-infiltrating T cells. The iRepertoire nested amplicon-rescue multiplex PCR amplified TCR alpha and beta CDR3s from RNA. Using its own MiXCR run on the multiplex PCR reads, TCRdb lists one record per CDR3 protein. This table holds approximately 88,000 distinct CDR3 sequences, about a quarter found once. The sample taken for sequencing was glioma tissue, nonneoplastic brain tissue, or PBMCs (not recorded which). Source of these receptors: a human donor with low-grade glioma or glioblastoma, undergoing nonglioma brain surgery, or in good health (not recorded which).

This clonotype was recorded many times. The CDR3 sequence: CASSYSLDSSYNEQFF. CDR3 nucleotides: TGTGCCAGCAGTTACTCGCTTGATAGCTCCTACAATGAGCAGTTCTTC. The chain has TRBV6-5 and TRBJ2-1; no clear D. CDR3 length: 16 amino acids. The V gene's germline CDR1 is MNHEY and CDR2 SVGAGI. V was shortened by 0 bases and J by 0 bases, with 9 bases between the two germline ends.

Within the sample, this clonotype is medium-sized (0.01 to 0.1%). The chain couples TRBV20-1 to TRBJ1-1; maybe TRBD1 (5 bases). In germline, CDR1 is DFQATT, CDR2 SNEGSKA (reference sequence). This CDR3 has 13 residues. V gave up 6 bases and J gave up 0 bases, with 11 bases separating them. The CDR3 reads CSAAKTVNTEAFF. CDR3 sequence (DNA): TGCAGTGCCGCGAAGACAGTGAACACTGAAGCTTTCTTT.

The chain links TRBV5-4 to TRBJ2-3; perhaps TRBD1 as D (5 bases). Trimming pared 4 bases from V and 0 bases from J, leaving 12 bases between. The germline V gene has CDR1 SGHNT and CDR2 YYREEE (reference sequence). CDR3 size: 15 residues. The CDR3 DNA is TGTGCCAGCAGCCAGGACAAGAGCAGCACAGATACGCAGTATTTT. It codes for CASSQDKSSTDTQYF.

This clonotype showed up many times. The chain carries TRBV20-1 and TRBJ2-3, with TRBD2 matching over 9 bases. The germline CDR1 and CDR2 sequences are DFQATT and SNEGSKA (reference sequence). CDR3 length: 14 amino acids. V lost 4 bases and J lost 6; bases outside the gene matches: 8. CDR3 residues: CSATTSGPADTQYF. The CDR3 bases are TGCAGTGCTACGACTAGCGGACCCGCGGATACGCAGTATTTT.

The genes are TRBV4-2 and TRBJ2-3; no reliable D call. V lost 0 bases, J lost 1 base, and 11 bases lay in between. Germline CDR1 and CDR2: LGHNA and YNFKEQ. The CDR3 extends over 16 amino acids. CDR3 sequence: CASSQDKGRGTDTQYF. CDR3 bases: TGTGCCAGCAGCCAAGATAAAGGACGGGGCACAGATACGCAGTATTTT.

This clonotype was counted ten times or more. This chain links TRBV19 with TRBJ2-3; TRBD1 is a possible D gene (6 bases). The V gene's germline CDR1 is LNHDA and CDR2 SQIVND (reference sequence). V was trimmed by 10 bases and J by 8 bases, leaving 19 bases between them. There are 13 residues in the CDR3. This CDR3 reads CATSGHSSGTQYF. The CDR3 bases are TGTGCCACATCGGGACACTCCTCGGGTACGCAGTATTTT.

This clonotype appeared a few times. CDR3 sequence reads: CASSLYPGGNQETQYF. In DNA form, the CDR3 reads TGCGCCAGCAGCTTGTATCCAGGGGGGAACCAAGAGACCCAGTACTTC. The V call is TRBV5-1, the J call TRBJ2-5, with D perhaps TRBD1 (7 bases). The V gene lost 1 base and the J gene lost 0 bases, with 13 bases spanning the gap. Germline values: CDR1 SGHRS, CDR2 YFSETQ. The CDR3 has 16 residues. The variable domain in full, completed from reference TRBV5-1 and TRBJ2-5, reads KAGVTQTPRYLIKTRGQQVTLSCSPISGHRSVSWYQQTPGQGLQFLFEYFSETQRNKGNFPGRFSGRQFSNSRSEMNVSTLELGDSALYLCASSLYPGGNQETQYFGPGTRLLVL.

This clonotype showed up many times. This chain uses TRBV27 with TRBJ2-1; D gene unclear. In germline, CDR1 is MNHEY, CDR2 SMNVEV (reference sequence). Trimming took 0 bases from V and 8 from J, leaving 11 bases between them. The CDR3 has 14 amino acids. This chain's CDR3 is CASSLSPPPYEQFF. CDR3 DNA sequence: TGTGCCAGCAGTTTATCCCCACCTCCGTATGAGCAGTTCTTC.

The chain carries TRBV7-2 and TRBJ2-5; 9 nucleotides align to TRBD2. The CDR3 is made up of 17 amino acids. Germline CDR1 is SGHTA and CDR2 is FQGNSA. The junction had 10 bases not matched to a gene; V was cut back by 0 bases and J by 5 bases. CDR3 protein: CASSLAMIAGAGETQYF. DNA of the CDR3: TGTGCCAGCAGCTTAGCGATGATAGCGGGGGCCGGGGAGACCCAGTACTTC.

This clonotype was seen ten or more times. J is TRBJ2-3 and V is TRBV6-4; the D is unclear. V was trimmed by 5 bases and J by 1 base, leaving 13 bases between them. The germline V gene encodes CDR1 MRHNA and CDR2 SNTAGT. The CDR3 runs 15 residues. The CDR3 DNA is TGTGCCAGCAGTCCAGCGCTGACGCGCACAGATACGCAGTATTTT. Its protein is CASSPALTRTDTQYF.

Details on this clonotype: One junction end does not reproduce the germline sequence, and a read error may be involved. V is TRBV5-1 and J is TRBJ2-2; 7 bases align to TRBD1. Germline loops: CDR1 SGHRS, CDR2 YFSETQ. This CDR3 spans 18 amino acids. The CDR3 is CASSLERGHPSNTWELFF. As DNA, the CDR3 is TGCGCCAGCAGCTTGGAGAGGGGGCATCCCTCGAACACCTGGGAGCTGTTTTTT. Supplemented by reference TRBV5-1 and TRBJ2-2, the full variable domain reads KAGVTQTPRYLIKTRGQQVTLSCSPISGHRSVSWYQQTPGQGLQFLFEYFSETQRNKGNFPGRFSGRQFSNSRSEMNVSTLELGDSALYLCASSLERGHPSNTWELFFGEGSRLTVL.

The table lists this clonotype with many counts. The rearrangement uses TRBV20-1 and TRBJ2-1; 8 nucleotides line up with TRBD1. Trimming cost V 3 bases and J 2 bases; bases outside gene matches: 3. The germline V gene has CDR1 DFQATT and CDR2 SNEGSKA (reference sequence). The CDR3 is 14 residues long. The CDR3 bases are TGCAGTGCTAGCACAGGGGGGACCTACAATGAGCAGTTCTTC. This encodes CSASTGGTYNEQFF.

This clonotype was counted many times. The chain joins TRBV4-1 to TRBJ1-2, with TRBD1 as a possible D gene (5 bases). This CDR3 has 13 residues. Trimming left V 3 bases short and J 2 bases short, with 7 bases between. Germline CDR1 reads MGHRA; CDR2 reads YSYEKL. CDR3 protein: CASSQGGNYGYTF. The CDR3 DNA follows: TGCGCCAGCAGCCAGGGGGGGAACTATGGCTACACCTTC.

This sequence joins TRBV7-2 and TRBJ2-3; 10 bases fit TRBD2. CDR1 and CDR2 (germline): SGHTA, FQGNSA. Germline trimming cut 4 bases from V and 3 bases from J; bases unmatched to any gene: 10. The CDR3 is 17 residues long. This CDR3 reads CASSSGNLAGVTDTQYF. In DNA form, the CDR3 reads TGTGCCAGCAGCTCAGGGAATCTAGCGGGGGTTACAGATACGCAGTATTTT.

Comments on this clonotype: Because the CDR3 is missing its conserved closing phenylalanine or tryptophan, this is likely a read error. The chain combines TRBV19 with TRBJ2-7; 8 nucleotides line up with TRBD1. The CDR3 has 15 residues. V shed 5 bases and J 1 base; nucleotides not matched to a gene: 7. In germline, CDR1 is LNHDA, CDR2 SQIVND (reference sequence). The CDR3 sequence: CASSSTGGGSYEQYL. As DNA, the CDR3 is TGTGCCAGTAGTTCAACAGGGGGAGGATCCTACGAGCAGTACCTC.

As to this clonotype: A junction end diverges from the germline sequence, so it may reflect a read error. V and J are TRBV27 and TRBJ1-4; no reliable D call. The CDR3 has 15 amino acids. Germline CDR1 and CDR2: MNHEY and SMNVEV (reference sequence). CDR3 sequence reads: CALLFLRVATETLFF. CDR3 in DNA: TGTGCCCTCCTTTTCCTTCGGGTTGCGACTGAAACACTGTTTTTT.

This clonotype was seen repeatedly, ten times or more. The CDR3 DNA follows: TGTGCCAGCAGTGTTTACGGTGCGGAGACCCAGTACTTC. Its protein product is CASSVYGAETQYF. The chain combines TRBV6-1 with TRBJ2-5, with D unclear. The CDR3 is 13 residues long. Germline assignment: CDR1 MNHNS and CDR2 SASEGT. Trimming removed 4 bases from V and 5 bases from J, with 11 bases in between.

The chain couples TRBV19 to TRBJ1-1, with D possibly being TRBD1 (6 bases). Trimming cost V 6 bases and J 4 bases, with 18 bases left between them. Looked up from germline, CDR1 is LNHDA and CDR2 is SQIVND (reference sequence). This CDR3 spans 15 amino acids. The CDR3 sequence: CASSPRGGARTEAFF. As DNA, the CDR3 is TGTGCCAGTAGCCCCCGAGGGGGGGCGCGCACTGAAGCTTTCTTT.

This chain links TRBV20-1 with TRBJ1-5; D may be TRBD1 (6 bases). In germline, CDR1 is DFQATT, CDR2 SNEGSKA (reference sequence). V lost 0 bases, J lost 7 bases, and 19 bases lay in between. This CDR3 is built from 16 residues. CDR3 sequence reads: CSARDVRQGINQPQHF. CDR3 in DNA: TGCAGTGCTAGAGATGTCAGGCAGGGGATCAACCAGCCCCAGCATTTT.

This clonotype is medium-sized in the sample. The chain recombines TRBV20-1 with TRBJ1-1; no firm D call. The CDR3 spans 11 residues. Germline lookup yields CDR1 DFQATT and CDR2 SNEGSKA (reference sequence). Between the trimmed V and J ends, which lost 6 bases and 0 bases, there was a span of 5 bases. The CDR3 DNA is TGCAGTGCAACGATGAACACTGAAGCTTTCTTT. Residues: CSATMNTEAFF.

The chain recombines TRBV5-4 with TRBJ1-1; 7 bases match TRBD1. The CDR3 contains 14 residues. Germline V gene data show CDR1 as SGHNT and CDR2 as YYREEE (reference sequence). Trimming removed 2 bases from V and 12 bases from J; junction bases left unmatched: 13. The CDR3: CASSFDRDRARTFF. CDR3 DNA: TGTGCCAGCAGCTTCGACAGGGATCGAGCTCGGACTTTCTTT.

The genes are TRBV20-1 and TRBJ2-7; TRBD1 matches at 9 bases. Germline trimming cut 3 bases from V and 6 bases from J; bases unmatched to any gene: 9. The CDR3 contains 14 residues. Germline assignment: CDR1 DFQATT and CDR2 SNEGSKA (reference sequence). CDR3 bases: TGCAGTGCTAGTGCTATAACAGGGGGCTCCGAGCAGTACTTC. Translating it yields CSASAITGGSEQYF.

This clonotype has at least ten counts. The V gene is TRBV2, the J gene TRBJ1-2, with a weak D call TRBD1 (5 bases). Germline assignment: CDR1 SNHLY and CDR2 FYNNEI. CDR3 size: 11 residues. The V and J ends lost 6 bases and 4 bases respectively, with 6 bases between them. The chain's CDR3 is CASRQVYGYTF. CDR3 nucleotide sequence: TGTGCCAGCAGACAGGTCTATGGCTACACCTTC.

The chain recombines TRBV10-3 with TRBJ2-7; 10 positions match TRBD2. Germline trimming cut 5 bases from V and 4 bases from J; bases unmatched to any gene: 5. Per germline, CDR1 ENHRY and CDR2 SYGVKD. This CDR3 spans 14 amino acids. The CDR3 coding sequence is TGTGCCATCAGTAGCGGGAGGGCCGGATACGAGCAGTACTTC. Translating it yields CAISSGRAGYEQYF.

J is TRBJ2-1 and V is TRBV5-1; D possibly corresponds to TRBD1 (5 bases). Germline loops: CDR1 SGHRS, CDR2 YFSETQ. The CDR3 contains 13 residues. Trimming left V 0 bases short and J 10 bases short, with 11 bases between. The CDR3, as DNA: TGCGCCAGCAGCTTGGCGGTGACAGTCGAGCAGTTCTTC. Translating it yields CASSLAVTVEQFF.

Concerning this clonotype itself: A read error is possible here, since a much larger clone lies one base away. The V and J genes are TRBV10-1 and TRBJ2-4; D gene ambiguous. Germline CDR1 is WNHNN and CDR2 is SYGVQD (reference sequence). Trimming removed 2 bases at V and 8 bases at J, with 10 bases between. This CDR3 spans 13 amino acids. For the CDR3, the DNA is TGCGCCAGCAGTGAGGCAGAGACGGACATTCAGTACTTC. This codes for CASSEAETDIQYF.